This T cell receptor (beta chain) was sequenced for a study of blood T cells in healthy people across ages. Study outcomes and limitations: Per million T cells, TCR beta diversity dropped about linearly as age rose. Investigators viewed diversity estimates from one million T cells as underestimates, the study reported.

Primers used in a second PCR of about 7 to 11 cycles were a sample-barcoded 5' primer and a J-beta primer mix. TCRdb processed the 5' RACE reads anew with MiXCR; each CDR3 protein has one entry. Of 600,000 to 1,000,000 distinct CDR3 sequences detected, 20% to 30% appear once; the ten largest clones hold 3% to 4.5%. The CDR3 length is 14 residues. V lost 6 bases and J lost 0, with 11 bases in between. Germline lookup yields CDR1 KGHSH and CDR2 LQKENI. Comment on this clonotype: Its specificity is not known.

These same records also appear under a second study, on T cells of mothers and their children.

The chain is built from TRBV18 and TRBJ2-5; D is unclear. The sequencing input was blood. This TCR was sampled from a boy aged 5 to 17 in good health. CDR3 residues: CASSTFENQETQYF. The CDR3 DNA is TGTGCCAGCTCCACCTTTGAGAACCAAGAGACCCAGTACTTC.